Below are 28 T cell receptor beta chains sequenced from a single sample in a study of tumor and adjacent non-tumor tissue in lung cancer (dated by TCRdb to 2017 to 2018). The library came from multiplex PCR. The listed sequencing device is Illumina HiSeq 2500. TCRbeta libraries were constructed through three rounds of nested PCR with primers (Table S4) according to protocols adapted from ARM-PCR. The public sequencing data were trimmed at Q25 with fastp and processed into clonotypes with MiXCR by TCRdb, which kept only in-frame beta chains. Records with the same CDR3 protein are collapsed into one entry carrying the most frequent genes and DNA. The table for this sample lists around 200,000 distinct CDR3 sequences; 71% of them were counted only once. The ten largest clones add up to approximately 26% of the sample. RNA was isolated from bulk, unsorted tissue, and RNA quality was assessed with a NanoDrop ND-1000 and an Agilent 2100.

Specimen: lung tumor tissue. These receptors all stem from a man aged 60 to 75 with non-small cell lung cancer.

This chain connects TRBV13 to TRBJ1-2, with 7 bases identical to TRBD1. V trimming: 5 bases; J trimming: 4 bases; junction bases outside the gene matches: 7. Germline assignment: CDR1 PRHDT and CDR2 FYEKMQ (reference sequence). This CDR3 is 14 amino acids long. CDR3 nucleotides: TGTGCCAGCAGCGAGGGGGCGCGCGTCTATGGCTACACCTTC. Protein product: CASSEGARVYGYTF.

About this clonotype itself: Compared with germline, one end of the junction differs, possibly owing to a read error. This chain uses TRBV6-1 with TRBJ2-5, with D perhaps assigned TRBD1 or TRBD2 (5 bases each). The CDR3 consists of 16 residues. Germline CDR1 MNHNS, CDR2 SASEGT. The DNA for the CDR3 is TGTGTCAGCAGTGAAATCTACGGGGCCTCCTATCGGACCCAGTACTTC. This codes for CVSSEIYGASYRTQYF.

The chain carries TRBV20-1 and TRBJ1-5; D is uncertain. In germline, CDR1 is DFQATT, CDR2 SNEGSKA (reference sequence). V was shortened by 2 bases and J by 4 bases, with 12 bases between the two germline ends. This CDR3 contains 14 residues. The CDR3 reads CSARSRKGNQPQHF. CDR3 coding DNA: TGCAGTGCTAGATCCAGGAAAGGTAATCAGCCCCAGCATTTT.

This clonotype was detected only once. A much larger clone sits a single nucleotide away, making a read error possible. The chain recombines TRBV20-1 with TRBJ2-7; TRBD2 might be the D (5 bases). Germline CDR1 DFQATT, CDR2 SNEGSKA (reference sequence). This CDR3 spans 14 amino acids. Here the CDR3 DNA reads TGCAGTGCTGCCAGTCGGGGTTTGGGGTACGAGCCGTACTTC. Encoded protein: CSAASRGLGYEPYF.

As for this clonotype: The conserved phenylalanine or tryptophan is not found at the CDR3 terminus, so this likely reflects a read error. The chain couples TRBV12-3 or TRBV12-4 to TRBJ2-7; 7 bases map to TRBD2. The V segment lost 4 bases and the J segment 6 bases; nucleotides outside the gene matches: 9. The CDR3 totals 14 residues. This chain's CDR3 is CASSYSGCGSEQYL. The CDR3, as DNA: TGTGCCAGCAGTTATAGCGGGTGTGGTTCCGAGCAGTACTTA.

Of note for this clonotype: One end of the junction is discordant with germline, which a read error may explain. V is TRBV28 and J is TRBJ2-1, with D perhaps given as TRBD1 or TRBD2 (5 bases each). This CDR3 region has 15 residues. Germline V lookup: CDR1 MDHEN, CDR2 SYDVKM. The CDR3 is CASMGPYSRYNEQIF. The CDR3, as DNA: TGTGCCAGCATGGGACCATATAGCAGGTACAATGAGCAGATCTTC.

This clonotype appeared many times. The chain links TRBV11-3 to TRBJ2-3; TRBD2 agrees at 12 bases. With 6 bases clipped from V and 2 bases from J, the junction kept 6 bases outside the gene matches. The germline V gene encodes CDR1 SGHNT and CDR2 YENEEA. The length of the CDR3 is 16 residues. The CDR3 nucleotides are TGTGCCAGCAGTTTCCGACTAGCGGGAGTCACAGATACGCAGTATTTT. It encodes CASSFRLAGVTDTQYF.

A few counts support this clonotype. The chain recombines TRBV28 with TRBJ2-5; D call uncertain. V gave up 6 bases and J gave up 1 base, with 6 bases separating them. The germline V gene has CDR1 MDHEN and CDR2 SYDVKM. This CDR3 comprises 12 residues. The CDR3 region is CASRWGQETQYF. The CDR3 coding sequence is TGTGCCAGCAGGTGGGGCCAAGAGACCCAGTACTTC.

There are many counts of this clonotype. The genes are TRBV20-1 and TRBJ1-2; 8 bases map to TRBD1. With V trimmed by 3 bases and J by 3 bases, 3 bases remained unmatched. The CDR3 spans 13 residues. Germline CDR1 and CDR2: DFQATT and SNEGSKA (reference sequence). CDR3 in amino acids: CSASVGQDYGYTF. The CDR3 coding sequence is TGCAGTGCTAGCGTGGGACAGGACTATGGCTACACCTTC.

To note about this clonotype: Given the absence of the conserved phenylalanine or tryptophan at the CDR3 end, a read error is likely. The V and J genes are TRBV11-2 and TRBJ2-1; D remains unclear. Germline V gene lookup returns CDR1 SGHAT and CDR2 FQNNGV. The CDR3 length is 13 residues. CDR3 in DNA: TGTGCCAGCAGCGGGCAGTCCTATAATGAGCAGTTCTGC. This translates into CASSGQSYNEQFC.

As regards this clonotype: Since no conserved phenylalanine or tryptophan closes the CDR3, a read error is the likely cause. The chain recombines TRBV11-3 with TRBJ2-3; the match to TRBD2 covers 7 bases. CDR1 and CDR2 from the germline V gene are SGHNT and YENEEA. This CDR3 region has 15 residues. This CDR3 is CASSFVAGRTDTQYL. The CDR3 nucleotides read TGTGCCAGCAGCTTCGTAGCGGGTCGCACAGATACACAGTATTTA.

The chain recombines TRBV4-1 with TRBJ1-2; 7 bases are shared with TRBD1. The junction had 11 bases not matched to a gene; V was cut back by 0 bases and J by 7 bases. CDR3 size: 16 residues. Germline V gene data show CDR1 as MGHRA and CDR2 as YSYEKL. In DNA, the CDR3 is TGCGCCAGCAGCCAAGAGTCCGGACAGGTGAGTAGTGGCTACACCTTC. Amino acids: CASSQESGQVSSGYTF.

This clonotype was recorded many times. The genes are TRBV20-1 and TRBJ2-1; 8 positions agree with TRBD2. The CDR3 has 13 amino acids. Germline CDR1 and CDR2: DFQATT and SNEGSKA (reference sequence). With 2 bases clipped from V and 3 bases from J, the junction kept 0 bases outside the gene matches. Written as DNA, the CDR3 is TGCAGTGCTAGACTAGCGGGCTACAATGAGCAGTTCTTC. Translated, it gives CSARLAGYNEQFF.

The gene calls are TRBV4-1 and TRBJ1-2; D gene unclear. V was shortened by 1 base and J by 5 bases, with 14 bases between the two germline ends. The CDR3 contains 15 residues. Germline V gene lookup returns CDR1 MGHRA and CDR2 YSYEKL. As DNA, the CDR3 is TGCGCCAGCAGCCAAGGTTGGGGTGCAGAATATGGCTACACCTTC. Translated: CASSQGWGAEYGYTF.

Comments on this clonotype: The CDR3 does not end in the conserved phenylalanine or tryptophan, so this is likely a read error. CDR3 sequence (DNA): TGTGCCAGTAGCCCCCAGGATTCGACAGGGGAGAAGCAGTACCTC. It yields the protein CASSPQDSTGEKQYL. J is TRBJ2-7 and V is TRBV7-9, with TRBD1 identical over 8 bases. The CDR3 consists of 15 residues. Unmatched junction bases numbered 18, after V lost 9 bases and J lost 8 bases. Germline values: CDR1 SEHNR, CDR2 FQNEAQ (reference sequence).

Note on this clonotype: A read error may produce the germline difference seen at one junction end. V is TRBV11-3 and J is TRBJ2-5; D is tentatively TRBD1 or TRBD2 (5 bases each). There are 14 residues in the CDR3. Germline-derived CDR1 and CDR2 are SGHNT and YENEEA. This CDR3 reads CASSLHGSTGTQNF. The DNA of the CDR3 is TGTGCCAGCAGCTTACATGGCAGTACTGGGACCCAGAACTTC.

This clonotype has only one observation. Given the absence of the conserved phenylalanine or tryptophan at the CDR3 end, a read error is likely. The rearrangement uses TRBV29-1 and TRBJ2-2; TRBD2 might be the D (6 bases). Germline CDR1 reads SQVTM; CDR2 reads ANQGSEA. The CDR3 totals 15 residues. V was cut by 6 bases and J by 6 bases, with 20 bases left in between. The CDR3 sequence is CSVAGNGLHSGELFS. The CDR3 DNA follows: TGCAGCGTGGCGGGAAACGGGCTTCACTCCGGGGAGCTGTTTTCT.

A word on this clonotype: Its ends do not fully match the called genes, so a read error is possible. The chain is built from TRBV20-1 and TRBJ1-5, with D possibly TRBD1 on 5 matching bases. Germline CDR1 and CDR2: DFQATT and SNEGSKA (reference sequence). The CDR3 runs 16 residues. CDR3 region: CSVRTGRAGRDQPQDF. CDR3 in DNA: TGCAGTGTTAGAACGGGACGAGCGGGCCGGGATCAGCCCCAGGATTTT.

This clonotype was counted only a few times. A much larger clonotype is one base distant, so this may be a read error. V gene TRBV20-1 combines with J gene TRBJ1-1; D is unclear. This CDR3 has 14 residues. CDR1 and CDR2 from the germline V gene are DFQATT and SNEGSKA (reference sequence). V lost 6 bases and J 5 bases, leaving 19 bases between the germline ends. CDR3 sequence: CSATVGRSGTEAFF. CDR3 nucleotide sequence: TGCAGTGCAACCGTCGGCAGGTCGGGGACTGAAGCTTTCTTT.

Regarding this clonotype: This may come from a read error, since a much larger clone is one base off. The chain employs TRBV20-1 and TRBJ2-3; no definite D call. In germline, CDR1 is DFQATT, CDR2 SNEGSKA (reference sequence). The CDR3 is made up of 10 amino acids. V was shortened by 3 bases and J by 3 bases, with 1 base between the two germline ends. CDR3 loop: CSARTDTQYF. CDR3 in DNA: TGCAGTGCTAGGACAGATACGCAGTATTTT.

Comments on this clonotype: An end of the junction differs from the germline gene, which may be a read error. The V and J genes are TRBV7-3 and TRBJ2-6; no reliable D call. The CDR3 sequence is 16 residues long. The germline V gene has CDR1 SGHTA and CDR2 FQGTGA. The CDR3 reads CACSPNGEFGANVLTF. For the CDR3, the DNA is TGTGCCTGCAGCCCCAACGGAGAGTTTGGGGCCAACGTCCTGACTTTC. Full variable domain (remainder filled in from reference TRBV7-3 and TRBJ2-6): GAGVSQTPSNKVTEKGKYVELRCDPISGHTALYWYRQSLGQGPEFLIYFQGTGAADDSGLPNDRFFAVRPEGSVSTLKIQRTERGDSAVYLCACSPNGEFGANVLTFGAGSRLTVL.

Details on this clonotype: One base away lies a much larger clone, so this may be a sequencing read error. This chain joins TRBV6-2 or TRBV6-3 and TRBJ2-2; D unclear. The CDR3 is 15 amino acids. Trimming pared 7 bases from V and 2 bases from J, leaving 14 bases between. Germline V gene lookup returns CDR1 MNHEY and CDR2 SVGEGT. CDR3 in amino acids: CASNSFFFNTGELFF. CDR3 DNA sequence: TGTGCCAGCAATTCTTTTTTTTTTAACACCGGGGAGCTGTTTTTT.

The chain has TRBV7-9 and TRBJ2-2, with a possible D match to TRBD2 (6 bases). The CDR3 totals 16 residues. Per the germline V gene, CDR1 is SEHNR and CDR2 is FQNEAQ (reference sequence). Between the trimmed V and J ends, which lost 5 bases and 1 base, there was a span of 14 bases. CDR3 loop: CASSPPRRENTGELFF. The DNA for the CDR3 is TGTGCCAGCAGCCCCCCTAGGCGGGAGAACACCGGGGAGCTGTTTTTT.

About this clonotype itself: A much more abundant neighbour one base away suggests this may be a read error. This chain connects TRBV28 to TRBJ1-2; D gene ambiguous. The CDR3 is 12 residues long. CDR1 and CDR2 (germline): MDHEN, SYDVKM. The V end was cut by 8 bases, the J end by 8 bases, with 15 bases between. CDR3 region: CASCRKAGGYTF. The CDR3 bases are TGTGCCAGCTGTAGGAAAGCGGGGGGCTACACCTTC.

The sample holds a few counts of this clonotype. A much larger clone lies one base from this, so it may be a read error. This chain joins TRBV20-1 and TRBJ2-3, with a weak D call TRBD2 (5 bases). Trimming pared 3 bases from V and 5 bases from J, leaving 21 bases between. In germline, CDR1 is DFQATT, CDR2 SNEGSKA (reference sequence). The CDR3 consists of 16 residues. The CDR3 coding sequence is TGCAGTGCTAGTCCCTCGCTAGTGGGAGAATTAGATACGCAGTATTTT. Its protein is CSASPSLVGELDTQYF.

Concerning this clonotype itself: Since a much larger clone is just one base distant, this may be a read error. The gene calls are TRBV6-2 or TRBV6-3 and TRBJ2-1; 7 nucleotides match TRBD2. V lost 5 bases and J lost 8; bases outside the gene matches: 12. The length of the CDR3 is 15 residues. Looked up from germline, CDR1 is MNHEY and CDR2 is SVGEGT. The CDR3 is CASSTGRGRGDEQFF. For the CDR3, the DNA is TGTGCCAGCAGTACGGGGAGGGGCAGAGGGGATGAGCAGTTCTTC.

With respect to this clonotype: With a much larger clone just one base away, this may be a read error. The V gene is TRBV7-9, the J gene TRBJ2-5; D not certain. The CDR3 consists of 12 residues. Germline loops: CDR1 SEHNR, CDR2 FQNEAQ (reference sequence). The CDR3: CVSSLEWETQYF. CDR3 coding DNA: TGTGTCAGCAGCTTAGAGTGGGAGACCCAGTACTTC.

Details on this clonotype: At one boundary the junction diverges from the germline segment, which might be a read error. The J gene is TRBJ2-5, the V gene TRBV29-1, with D perhaps matching TRBD1 (5 bases). This CDR3 region has 13 residues. CDR1 is SQVTM, CDR2 ANQGSEA, per germline. CDR3 coding DNA: TGCAGCGTTGACTTGACAGCTCAAGGGACCCAGTACTTC. Protein sequence: CSVDLTAQGTQYF.